The 29 T cell receptor beta chains presented below share a single source sample, sequenced in a study of CD8+CD57+ T cells in acquired aplastic anemia. CDR3 and TCR beta VDJ profiling relied on genomic DNA as the template. TCRdb called the reads again in MiXCR, with one record for every CDR3 protein. The repertoire holds some 200,000 distinct CDR3 sequences, with 34% as singletons. The sequenced sample consisted of sorted CD4+, CD8+, or CD8+CD57+ T cells (not recorded which) from PBMCs. The receptors originated from a human donor in good health, serving as a control.

The chain has TRBV20-1 and TRBJ2-7, with TRBD2 matching 10 bases. CDR3 length equals 13 residues. Germline V gene data show CDR1 as DFQATT and CDR2 as SNEGSKA (reference sequence). The V and J ends lost 6 bases and 6 bases, in that order; junction bases with no gene match: 8. The CDR3 DNA reads as TGCAGTGCCAGTCGGCTAGCGGGGGCCGAGCAGTACTTC. It encodes CSASRLAGAEQYF.

At least ten counts were recorded for this clonotype. The rearrangement links TRBV20-1 to TRBJ2-7; D might be TRBD2 (6 bases). Germline V gene sequence: CDR1 DFQATT, CDR2 SNEGSKA (reference sequence). V shed 6 bases and J shed 7 bases, with 22 bases lying between them. The CDR3 covers 14 residues. The CDR3 is CSALNRESMSEQYF. The CDR3, as DNA: TGCAGTGCGCTAAATCGGGAGTCAATGAGTGAGCAGTACTTC.

This clonotype was seen more than once but under ten times. The chain uses TRBV20-1 and TRBJ1-5, with D possibly being TRBD1 (5 bases). This CDR3 is built from 15 residues. V lost 3 bases and J lost 6, with 18 bases in between. CDR1 is DFQATT and CDR2 is SNEGSKA in the germline V gene (reference sequence). The CDR3 region has the DNA TGCAGTGCTAGGAATGTGGGGGGGATTTCTCAGCCCCAGCATTTT. Its protein product is CSARNVGGISQPQHF.

The chain carries TRBV11-2 and TRBJ1-1; D gene ambiguous. With 6 bases removed from V and 5 bases from J, the gap between germline ends came to 16 bases. Germline V gene data show CDR1 as SGHAT and CDR2 as FQNNGV. The CDR3 spans 14 residues. The CDR3 DNA is TGTGCCAGCAGGTCATGGGTGGGTCCAACTGAAGCTTTCTTT. This translates into CASRSWVGPTEAFF.

This clonotype turned up a few times. The V call is TRBV2, the J call TRBJ1-2; D call uncertain. Germline assignment: CDR1 SNHLY and CDR2 FYNNEI. The CDR3 consists of 15 residues. The V end was cut by 8 bases, the J end by 4 bases, with 20 bases between. CDR3 DNA sequence: TGTGCCAGCTCACCACCTCAAGGTCCCGGCTATGGCTACACCTTC. Its translation: CASSPPQGPGYGYTF.

Worth noting for this clonotype: A clone one base away is much larger, so this may be a read error. The V and J genes are TRBV10-3 and TRBJ1-6, with no clear D. Per germline, CDR1 ENHRY and CDR2 SYGVKD. The ends were cut back, 5 bases at V and 10 bases at J, with 12 bases in the middle. The CDR3 totals 13 residues. Here the CDR3 reads CAISYKAWSPLHF. Here the CDR3 DNA reads TGTGCCATCAGTTACAAGGCGTGGTCACCCCTCCACTTT.

This clonotype was picked up a small number of times. V is TRBV20-1 and J is TRBJ1-2; TRBD1 aligns across 9 bases. CDR3 length equals 13 residues. From germline, CDR1 is DFQATT and CDR2 SNEGSKA (reference sequence). With 2 bases clipped from V and 5 bases from J, the junction kept 3 bases outside the gene matches. CDR3 nucleotides: TGCAGTGCTAGACCGACAGGGGGGTATGGCTACACCTTC. This translates into CSARPTGGYGYTF.

To note about this clonotype: A much bigger clone sits one base away, suggesting this may be a read error. The chain combines TRBV12-3 or TRBV12-4 with TRBJ2-7; TRBD1 might be the D (5 bases). The V end was cut by 7 bases, the J end by 3 bases, with 13 bases between. CDR3 length equals 13 residues. CDR3 residues: CASKTQASYEQYF. The CDR3 region has the DNA TGTGCCAGCAAAACACAGGCTAGCTACGAGCAGTACTTC.

There are a few counts of this clonotype. A read error may be the cause here, since a much bigger clone is one base away. The V and J genes are TRBV3-1 and TRBJ2-3; 7 bases line up with TRBD1. TRBJ1-5 matches the DNA end more closely, so the J call is doubtful. Germline values: CDR1 LGHDT, CDR2 YNNKEL (reference sequence). The CDR3 has 13 amino acids. As DNA, the CDR3 is TGTGCCAGCAGCCAAGGGGGGACAGATACGCAGCATTTT. Its protein is CASSQGGTDTQHF.

This clonotype appeared many times. The gene calls are TRBV7-3 and TRBJ2-2; 8 bases align to TRBD2. Germline V gene data show CDR1 as SGHTA and CDR2 as FQGTGA. The junction had 6 bases not matched to a gene; V was cut back by 5 bases and J by 1 base. This CDR3 is built from 16 residues. CDR3 nucleotides: TGTGCCAGCAGCCCCCCGGGGGGGAGGAACACCGGGGAGCTGTTTTTT. Translated, it gives CASSPPGGRNTGELFF.

This clonotype was seen ten or more times. The chain carries TRBV6-1 and TRBJ1-6, with 9 bases that match TRBD1. The J segment lost 5 bases and the V segment lost 11 bases, leaving 7 bases of the junction unmatched. The CDR3 has 14 amino acids. Per the germline V gene, CDR1 is MNHNS and CDR2 is SASEGT. Here the CDR3 DNA reads TGTGCCGGCCGGACAGGGGCTAATAATTCACCCCTCCACTTT. This gives the protein CAGRTGANNSPLHF.

V gene TRBV20-1 combines with J gene TRBJ2-3; possibly TRBD2 for D (7 bases). Trimming removed 0 bases at V and 1 base at J, with 14 bases between. The CDR3 totals 16 residues. Germline loops: CDR1 DFQATT, CDR2 SNEGSKA (reference sequence). The CDR3 nucleotides are TGCAGTGCTAGAGATCCAGGCGGGGGCGGCACAGATACGCAGTATTTT. It codes for CSARDPGGGGTDTQYF.

This clonotype was recorded many times. This chain uses TRBV5-1 with TRBJ1-5; D gene uncertain. CDR1 and CDR2 (germline): SGHRS, YFSETQ. The CDR3 totals 11 residues. V lost 0 bases, J lost 7 bases, and 2 bases lay in between. CDR3 coding DNA: TGCGCCAGCAGCTTGGAGCAGCCCCAGCATTTT. Encoded protein: CASSLEQPQHF.

CDR3 loop: CASSHAPGQPNTGELFF. The DNA for the CDR3 is TGTGCCAGCAGCCACGCACCGGGACAGCCGAACACCGGGGAGCTGTTTTTT. The chain employs TRBV4-2 and TRBJ2-2, with TRBD1 identical over 7 bases. This CDR3 spans 17 amino acids. Germline CDR1 is LGHNA and CDR2 is YNFKEQ. V lost 3 bases, J lost 0 bases, and 7 bases stayed unmatched.

This clonotype showed up just a few times. The rearrangement uses TRBV15 and TRBJ2-5; TRBD1 matches 8 bases. Germline assignment: CDR1 LNHNV and CDR2 YYDKDF (reference sequence). Trimming cost V 0 bases and J 4 bases; bases outside gene matches: 10. The CDR3 covers 17 residues. CDR3 residues: CATSRDWASRGRETQYF. In nucleotides, the CDR3 is TGTGCCACCAGCAGAGATTGGGCCTCCAGGGGGCGAGAGACCCAGTACTTC.

This clonotype has a count of ten or more. V and J are TRBV9 and TRBJ2-3; the D gene is possibly TRBD1 (6 bases). Germline loops: CDR1 SGDLS, CDR2 YYNGEE. There are 15 residues in the CDR3. With 4 bases removed from V and 4 bases from J, the gap between germline ends came to 16 bases. CDR3 protein: CASSPDRKFADTQYF. For the CDR3, the DNA is TGTGCCAGCAGCCCGGACAGAAAGTTTGCAGATACGCAGTATTTT.

This clonotype was seen repeatedly, ten times or more. V usage is TRBV9 and J usage is TRBJ2-1, with 8 bases that match TRBD2. V lost 4 bases, J lost 9 bases, and 15 bases stayed unmatched. From germline, CDR1 is SGDLS and CDR2 YYNGEE. The CDR3 consists of 16 residues. CDR3 DNA: TGTGCCAGCAGCCTAGGGATAGGGCGGGGGGAACCTGAGCAGTTCTTC. This gives the protein CASSLGIGRGEPEQFF. Variable domain in full (rest from reference TRBV9 and TRBJ2-1): DSGVTQTPKHLITATGQRVTLRCSPRSGDLSVYWYQQSLDQGLQFLIQYYNGEERAKGNILERFSAQQFPDLHSELNLSSLELGDSALYFCASSLGIGRGEPEQFFGPGTRLTVL.

This clonotype showed up just a few times. This chain links TRBV30 with TRBJ1-1; tentatively, D is TRBD1 (6 bases). V gave up 2 bases and J gave up 1 base, with 17 bases separating them. This CDR3 is 16 amino acids long. Germline V gene data show CDR1 as GTSNPN and CDR2 as SVGIG (reference sequence). The CDR3 DNA reads as TGTGCCTGGAGTAGAAGGGGGGCCAAGAAGAACACTGAAGCTTTCTTT. It translates to CAWSRRGAKKNTEAFF.

On this clonotype: A clone one base away is much larger, so this may be a read error. The V call is TRBV20-1, the J call TRBJ1-4; unclear D gene. The CDR3 has 13 amino acids. V was cut by 0 bases and J by 12 bases, with 14 bases left in between. CDR1 is DFQATT, CDR2 SNEGSKA, per germline (reference sequence). CDR3 bases: TGCAGTGCTAGAGACGACGCAAACGACCAACTGTTTTTT. Translated, it gives CSARDDANDQLFF.

The chain carries TRBV25-1 and TRBJ2-7; 7 bases agree with TRBD1. The CDR3 spans 15 residues. Germline V gives CDR1 MGHDK, CDR2 SYGVNS. V gave up 2 bases and J gave up 5 bases; unmatched junction bases: 9. The CDR3 sequence is CASSEAKGARDEQYF. The CDR3 nucleotides read TGTGCCAGCAGTGAAGCGAAGGGGGCTAGGGACGAGCAGTACTTC.

On this clonotype: A much larger clone is a single base away; this may be a read error. This chain joins TRBV14 and TRBJ2-2; D assignment may be TRBD1 or TRBD2 (6 bases each). The germline gives CDR1 SGHDN, CDR2 FVKESK. The CDR3 runs 13 residues. The CDR3 DNA is TGTGCCAGCAGCCCTCAGGGGCGCGGGGAGCTGCTTTTT. This encodes CASSPQGRGELLF.

In its sample, this clonotype was seen many times. V and J are TRBV7-9 and TRBJ1-2, with D tentatively TRBD1 (5 bases). Germline CDR1 is SEHNR and CDR2 is FQNEAQ (reference sequence). V was trimmed by 5 bases and J by 8 bases, leaving 15 bases between them. The CDR3 spans 13 residues. The chain's CDR3 is CASSRQAQGGYTF. The CDR3 nucleotides are TGTGCCAGCAGCCGGCAGGCCCAGGGAGGCTACACCTTC.

The chain recombines TRBV12-3 or TRBV12-4 with TRBJ2-1, with 9 bases identical to TRBD2. Unmatched junction bases numbered 7, after V lost 6 bases and J lost 7 bases. The CDR3 loop spans 14 amino acids. In nucleotides, the CDR3 is TGTGCCAGCAGCCAGCAGCGGGGGGTAAATGAGCAGTTCTTC. Residues: CASSQQRGVNEQFF.

This clonotype came up many times. One end of the junction is discordant with germline, which a read error may explain. This chain connects TRBV5-1 to TRBJ2-3; the D gene is possibly TRBD1 (6 bases). CDR1 SGHRS and CDR2 YFSETQ come from the germline V gene. This CDR3 spans 14 amino acids. CDR3 DNA sequence: TGTGCCAGCAGCTTAGGGGGAGGCACAGATACGCAGTATTTT. It encodes CASSLGGGTDTQYF.

A note on this clonotype: Since the CDR3 does not end with the conserved phenylalanine or tryptophan, this likely comes from a read error. The chain uses TRBV5-1 and TRBJ1-2, with 8 positions matching TRBD1. V shed 1 base, J shed 4 bases, and the junction held 12 bases outside the gene matches. Germline V lookup: CDR1 SGHRS, CDR2 YFSETQ. The CDR3 has 17 residues. The chain's CDR3 is CASSLLQGATIFYGYTL. The CDR3 nucleotides read TGCGCCAGCAGCTTGTTGCAGGGGGCAACTATCTTCTATGGCTACACCCTC.

This chain uses TRBV9 with TRBJ2-4, with TRBD1 identical over 7 bases. CDR1 is SGDLS, CDR2 YYNGEE, per germline. The CDR3 is made up of 16 amino acids. The V gene end was trimmed by 2 bases and the J gene end by 8 bases; junction bases not matched to a gene: 13. CDR3 amino acids: CASSVSTQGDRDIQYF. CDR3 DNA sequence: TGTGCCAGCAGCGTTTCGACCCAGGGGGATCGTGACATTCAGTACTTC.

The genes are TRBV11-2 and TRBJ2-3, with 15 bases matching TRBD2. The CDR3 covers 16 residues. The ends lost 5 bases at V and 5 bases at J; junction bases unmatched: 5. CDR1 and CDR2 (germline): SGHAT, FQNNGV. This chain's CDR3 is CASSPGLAGGVDTQYF. In DNA, the CDR3 is TGTGCCAGCAGCCCTGGACTAGCGGGAGGGGTAGATACGCAGTATTTT.

On this clonotype itself: Being one base from a much bigger clone, this may be a read error. The chain is built from TRBV7-9 and TRBJ1-1, with D tentatively TRBD1 (5 bases). Germline loops: CDR1 SEHNR, CDR2 FQNEAQ (reference sequence). Trimming shortened V by 3 bases and J by 6 bases, and 8 bases separated the two germline ends. This CDR3 region has 12 residues. The CDR3 region has the DNA TGTGCCAGCAGCTTGACAGACCCTGAAGCTTTCTTT. It codes for CASSLTDPEAFF.

There are many counts of this clonotype. The CDR3 spells CASSSGTGGGNQPQHF. DNA of the CDR3: TGTGCCAGTAGTTCCGGGACAGGGGGCGGCAATCAGCCCCAGCATTTT. V and J are TRBV19 and TRBJ1-5; 12 nucleotides agree with TRBD1. V lost 5 bases, J lost 2 bases, and 4 bases stayed unmatched. This CDR3 has 16 amino acids. Germline CDR1 LNHDA, CDR2 SQIVND (reference sequence). Using reference TRBV19 and TRBJ1-5 for the parts outside the CDR3, the full variable domain is DGGITQSPKYLFRKEGQNVTLSCEQNLNHDAMYWYRQDPGQGLRLIYYSQIVNDFQKGDIAEGYSVSREKKESFPLTVTSAQKNPTAFYLCASSSGTGGGNQPQHFGDGTRLSIL.